One sample yielded the 10 T cell receptor beta chains listed below, sequenced in a study of blood T cell repertoires in COVID-19. Profiled with immunoSEQ multiplex PCR; TCRdb holds only in-frame clones, not every one. The sample includes 160,000 or so clones, about 80% seen only once; the top ten take around 7%. The sample consisted of peripheral blood. These receptors were collected from a man between 65 and 85 years old with active or convalescent COVID-19.

This chain uses TRBV5-4 with TRBJ2-1; TRBD2 is a possible D gene (6 bases). Germline CDR1 is SGHNT and CDR2 is YYREEE (reference sequence). Trimming took off 3 bases at V and 0 bases at J, with 16 bases between the two ends. The CDR3 has 17 residues. CDR3 in amino acids: CASSSTIAESSYNEQFF. The CDR3 DNA is TGTGCCAGCAGCTCGACTATAGCGGAGAGCTCCTACAATGAGCAGTTCTTC.

The gene calls are TRBV13 and TRBJ1-2; 10 bases fit TRBD1. The CDR3 is made up of 14 amino acids. Per germline, CDR1 PRHDT and CDR2 FYEKMQ (reference sequence). V lost 5 bases to trimming and J lost 5 bases; unmatched junction nucleotides: 5. DNA for the CDR3: TGTGCCAGCAGCCCCCGGACAGGGGGATATGGCTACACCTTC. This codes for CASSPRTGGYGYTF.

The rearrangement uses TRBV7-8 and TRBJ2-2, with TRBD2 matching over 11 bases. Germline V lookup: CDR1 SGHVS, CDR2 FQNEAQ. V shed 5 bases, J shed 4 bases, and the junction held 6 bases outside the gene matches. CDR3 length: 16 amino acids. CDR3 in DNA: TGTGCCAGCAGCCACGTTAGCGGGGGGGCCACCGGGGAGCTGTTTTTT. This sequence encodes CASSHVSGGATGELFF.

J is TRBJ2-7 and V is TRBV4-1, with a possible D match to TRBD1 (6 bases). The CDR3 has 16 residues. Trimming stripped 0 bases from V and 0 bases from J, with 12 bases between. The germline gives CDR1 MGHRA, CDR2 YSYEKL. The DNA of the CDR3 is TGCGCCAGCAGCCAAGACAGGGGTGGAAGCTCCTACGAGCAGTACTTC. This encodes CASSQDRGGSSYEQYF.

CDR3 nucleotides: TGTGCCAGCAGTTCCACGGGACAGTCCTACGAGCAGTACTTC. It encodes CASSSTGQSYEQYF. This chain uses TRBV6-5 with TRBJ2-7; TRBD1 matches at 7 bases. The V segment lost 4 bases and the J segment 1 base; nucleotides outside the gene matches: 4. The CDR3 has 14 residues. Germline V gene data show CDR1 as MNHEY and CDR2 as SVGAGI.

The J gene is TRBJ2-3, the V gene TRBV29-1, with D unclear. Between the trimmed V and J ends, which lost 6 bases and 5 bases, there was a span of 6 bases. Per the germline V gene, CDR1 is SQVTM and CDR2 is ANQGSEA. There are 10 residues in the CDR3. CDR3 sequence reads: CSVPLDTQYF. CDR3 DNA: TGCAGCGTCCCCTTAGATACGCAGTATTTT.

The chain links TRBV3-1 (or the pseudogene TRBV3-2) to TRBJ1-2; TRBD1 is a possible D gene (6 bases). The V gene's germline CDR1 is LGHDT and CDR2 YNNKEL (reference sequence). This CDR3 has 13 residues. Trimming removed 2 bases from V and 7 bases from J, with 11 bases in between. The CDR3, as DNA: TGTGCCAGCAGCCAACACAGGGAAGGTGGCTACACCTTC. Its translation is CASSQHREGGYTF.

The CDR3 DNA sequence: TGTGCCAGCTGGACTAGCGGGGCCGACCAAGAGACCCAGTACTTC. Translation gives CASWTSGADQETQYF. This chain links TRBV6-5 with TRBJ2-5; 12 nucleotides align to TRBD2. V shed 8 bases, J shed 0 bases, and the junction held 4 bases outside the gene matches. CDR3 length equals 15 residues. Germline-derived CDR1 and CDR2 are MNHEY and SVGAGI.

The gene calls are TRBV5-8 and TRBJ1-3, with a possible D match to TRBD1 (6 bases). V gave up 3 bases and J gave up 10 bases, with 11 bases separating them. CDR3 size: 12 residues. From germline, CDR1 is SGHTS and CDR2 YDEGEE. The CDR3: CASSSDSATIYF. The CDR3 DNA follows: TGTGCCAGCAGCTCGGACAGTGCGACCATATATTTT.

The chain carries TRBV6-1 and TRBJ2-1; 8 bases map to TRBD2. Losses at the gene ends were 2 bases for V and 0 bases for J; bases not matched to a gene: 15. Germline V gene lookup returns CDR1 MNHNS and CDR2 SASEGT. This CDR3 region has 20 residues. CDR3 coding DNA: TGTGCCAGCAGTGAATTCGCTAGCGGGTATTTTACAAGCTCCTACAATGAGCAGTTCTTC. As protein: CASSEFASGYFTSSYNEQFF.